The clone carrying this T cell receptor (beta chain) has just a few counts. This sample was included in a study of blood T cell repertoires in COVID-19. Overall study: The United States, Italy and Spain provided the acute and convalescent COVID-19 samples. T cells, B-cell-depleted T cells, or PBMCs supplied cDNA or gDNA.

As handled by the study authors: Amplifying reference gene primers gave estimates of nucleated cell counts. Here immunoSEQ multiplex PCR was the method, and the copy in TCRdb shows in-frame clones only, minus some. The V and J calls and clone size were taken over from that table, and D and trimming were inferred from the DNA. This sample carries fewer than 130,000 clones, almost 80% of them seen once, and the ten largest clones take 16%. The length of the CDR3 is 13 residues. The germline CDR1 and CDR2 sequences are LGHNA and YSLEER. With 1 base removed from V and 7 bases from J, the gap between germline ends came to 10 bases.

The chain carries TRBV4-3 and TRBJ1-1; the D is unclear. Sequences were obtained from peripheral blood. This receptor was identified in an elderly woman with active or convalescent COVID-19. The CDR3 DNA reads as TGCGCCAGCAGCCAAGTCGGGGTTAGTGAAGCTTTCTTT. As protein: CASSQVGVSEAFF.